This TCR beta chain comes out of a study of blood T cell repertoires in COVID-19. Study background: The samples span acute and convalescent COVID-19 from the United States, Italy and Spain. The analysed material was cDNA or gDNA that came from T cells, B-cell-depleted T cells, or PBMCs.

Original processing notes: Researchers report that nucleated cell counts were estimated from reference gene primer amplification. Using immunoSEQ multiplex PCR, the repertoire was profiled, and TCRdb retains in-frame clones only, with some absent. The V and J calls and clone size were taken over from that table, and D and trimming were inferred from the DNA. The repertoire holds a few hundred thousand clones, with approximately 87% as singletons. There are 14 residues in the CDR3. V was trimmed by 4 bases and J by 4 bases, leaving 11 bases between them. Germline CDR1 is LNHDA and CDR2 is SQIVND (reference sequence).

This clonotype was sampled from a woman aged 45-65 years who had recovered from COVID-19. Sequenced sample: peripheral blood. J is TRBJ1-5 and V is TRBV19, with D possibly being TRBD1 (5 bases). The CDR3 loop is CASSNGGGNQPQHF. The CDR3 DNA sequence: TGTGCCAGTAGTAACGGCGGGGGAAATCAGCCCCAGCATTTT.